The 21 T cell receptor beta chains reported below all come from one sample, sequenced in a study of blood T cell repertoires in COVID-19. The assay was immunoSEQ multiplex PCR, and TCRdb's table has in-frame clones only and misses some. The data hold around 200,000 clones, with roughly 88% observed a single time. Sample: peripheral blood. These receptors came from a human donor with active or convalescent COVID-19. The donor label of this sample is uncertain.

The CDR3 sequence is CASSLRTPTGGEQYF. CDR3 DNA sequence: TGTGCCAGCAGTTTAAGGACCCCGACAGGGGGCGAGCAGTACTTC. V gene TRBV27 combines with J gene TRBJ2-7, with 9 bases that match TRBD1. Germline assignment: CDR1 MNHEY and CDR2 SMNVEV (reference sequence). The CDR3 length is 15 residues. J was trimmed by 6 bases and V by 2 bases; bases with no gene match: 8.

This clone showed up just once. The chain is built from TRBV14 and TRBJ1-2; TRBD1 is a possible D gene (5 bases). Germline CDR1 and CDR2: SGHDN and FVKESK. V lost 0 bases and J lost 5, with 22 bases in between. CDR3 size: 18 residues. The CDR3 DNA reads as TGTGCCAGCAGCCAAGATTGGGAAGGATCGACAGTCTATTATGGCTACACCTTC. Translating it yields CASSQDWEGSTVYYGYTF.

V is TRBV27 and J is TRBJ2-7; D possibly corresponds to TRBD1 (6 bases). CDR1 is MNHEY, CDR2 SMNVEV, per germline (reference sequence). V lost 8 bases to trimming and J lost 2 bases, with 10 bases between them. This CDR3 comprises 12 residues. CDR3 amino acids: CASSDRAYEQYF. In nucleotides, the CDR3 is TGTGCCAGCTCGGACAGAGCCTACGAGCAGTACTTC.

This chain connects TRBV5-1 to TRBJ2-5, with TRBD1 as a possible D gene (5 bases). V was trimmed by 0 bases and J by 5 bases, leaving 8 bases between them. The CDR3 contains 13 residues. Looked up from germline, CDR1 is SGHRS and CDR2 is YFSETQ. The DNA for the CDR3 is TGCGCCAGCAGCTTGGGGCCAGGGGAGACCCAGTACTTC. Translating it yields CASSLGPGETQYF.

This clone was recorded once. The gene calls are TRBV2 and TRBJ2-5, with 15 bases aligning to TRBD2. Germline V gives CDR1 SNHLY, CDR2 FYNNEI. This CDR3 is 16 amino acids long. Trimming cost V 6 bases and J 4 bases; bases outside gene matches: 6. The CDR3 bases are TGTGCCAGCAGGGGGACTAGCGGGAGGAAGGGAGAGACCCAGTACTTC. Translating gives CASRGTSGRKGETQYF.

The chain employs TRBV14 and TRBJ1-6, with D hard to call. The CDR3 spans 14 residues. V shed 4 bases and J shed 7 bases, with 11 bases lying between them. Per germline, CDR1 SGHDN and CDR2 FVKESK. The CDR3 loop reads CASSLLYPNSPLHF. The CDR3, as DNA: TGTGCCAGCAGCCTACTTTACCCAAATTCACCCCTCCACTTT.

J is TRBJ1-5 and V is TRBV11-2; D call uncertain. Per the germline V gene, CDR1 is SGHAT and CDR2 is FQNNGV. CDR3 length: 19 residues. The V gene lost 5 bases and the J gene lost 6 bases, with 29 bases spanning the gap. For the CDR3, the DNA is TGTGCCAGCAGCCTTAGGACGGGCCAAGGGTCACGTGGAGGTCAGCCCCAGCATTTT. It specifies CASSLRTGQGSRGGQPQHF. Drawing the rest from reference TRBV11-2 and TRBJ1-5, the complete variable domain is EAGVAQSPRYKIIEKRQSVAFWCNPISGHATLYWYQQILGQGPKLLIQFQNNGVVDDSQLPKDRFSAERLKGVDSTLKIQPAKLEDSAVYLCASSLRTGQGSRGGQPQHFGDGTRLSIL.

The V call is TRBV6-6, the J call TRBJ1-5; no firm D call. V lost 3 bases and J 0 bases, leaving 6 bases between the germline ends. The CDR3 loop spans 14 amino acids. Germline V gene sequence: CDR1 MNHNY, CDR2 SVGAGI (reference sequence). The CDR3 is CASSYMYSNQPQHF. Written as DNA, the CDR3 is TGTGCCAGCAGTTATATGTATAGCAATCAGCCCCAGCATTTT.

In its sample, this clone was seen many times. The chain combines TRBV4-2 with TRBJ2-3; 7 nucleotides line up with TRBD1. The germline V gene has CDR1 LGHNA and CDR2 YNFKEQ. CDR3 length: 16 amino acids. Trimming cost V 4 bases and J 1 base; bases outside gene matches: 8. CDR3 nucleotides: TGTGCCAGCAGCCTCGGACAGGAAGGAGGCACAGATACGCAGTATTTT. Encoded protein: CASSLGQEGGTDTQYF.

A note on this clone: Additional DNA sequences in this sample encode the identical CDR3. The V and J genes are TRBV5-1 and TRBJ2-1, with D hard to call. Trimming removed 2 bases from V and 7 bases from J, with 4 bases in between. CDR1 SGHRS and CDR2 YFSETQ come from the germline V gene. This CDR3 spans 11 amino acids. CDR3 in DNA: TGCGCCAGCAGCTTCAGAAATGAGCAGTTCTTC. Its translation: CASSFRNEQFF.

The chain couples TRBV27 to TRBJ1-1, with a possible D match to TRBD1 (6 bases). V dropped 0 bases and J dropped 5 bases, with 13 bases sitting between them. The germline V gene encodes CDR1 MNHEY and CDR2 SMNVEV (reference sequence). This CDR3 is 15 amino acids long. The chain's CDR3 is CASSLSPGAGTEAFF. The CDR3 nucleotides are TGTGCCAGCAGTTTATCACCAGGGGCAGGGACTGAAGCTTTCTTT.

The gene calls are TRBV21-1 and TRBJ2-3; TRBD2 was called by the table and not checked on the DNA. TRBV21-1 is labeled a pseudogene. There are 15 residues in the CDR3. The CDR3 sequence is CASRGEDRSTDTQYF. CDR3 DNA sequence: TGTGCCAGCAGAGGTGAGGATAGGAGCACAGATACGCAGTATTTT.

The CDR3 region has the DNA TGTGCCAGCAGCTTAGGGGACAGGGGGCCCTACGAGCAGTACTTC. The encoded protein is CASSLGDRGPYEQYF. This sequence joins TRBV5-6 and TRBJ2-7; 12 bases are a match to TRBD1. The V gene's germline CDR1 is SGHDT and CDR2 YYEEEE. The ends lost 2 bases at V and 2 bases at J; junction bases unmatched: 2. The CDR3 runs to 15 residues.

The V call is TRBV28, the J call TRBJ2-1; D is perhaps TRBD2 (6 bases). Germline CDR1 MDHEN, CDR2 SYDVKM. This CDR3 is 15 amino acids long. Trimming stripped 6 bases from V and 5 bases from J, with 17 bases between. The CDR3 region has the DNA TGTGCCAGCAGAAAACGGGGGAGCCTCCACAATGAGCAGTTCTTC. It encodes CASRKRGSLHNEQFF.

The CDR3 loop is CASSARGRGNQPQHF. The CDR3 DNA follows: TGTGCCAGTAGTGCCCGGGGTAGGGGCAATCAGCCCCAGCATTTT. This sequence joins TRBV19 and TRBJ1-5; no clear D. The V end lost 5 bases, the J end lost 2 bases, and 13 bases lay between the germline ends. CDR1 LNHDA and CDR2 SQIVND come from the germline V gene (reference sequence). This CDR3 comprises 15 residues.

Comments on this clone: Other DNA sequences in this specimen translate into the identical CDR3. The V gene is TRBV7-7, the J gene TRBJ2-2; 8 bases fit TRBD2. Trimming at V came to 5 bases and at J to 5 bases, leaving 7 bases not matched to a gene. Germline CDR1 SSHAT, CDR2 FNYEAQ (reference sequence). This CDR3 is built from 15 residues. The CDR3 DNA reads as TGTGCCAGCAGCCTTGGACTAGCCGGGACCGGGGAGCTGTTTTTT. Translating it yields CASSLGLAGTGELFF.

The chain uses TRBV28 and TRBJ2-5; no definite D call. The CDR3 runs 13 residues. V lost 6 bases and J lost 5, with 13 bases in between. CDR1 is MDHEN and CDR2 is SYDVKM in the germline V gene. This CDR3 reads CASSSDTRETQYF. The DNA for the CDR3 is TGTGCCAGCAGCTCCGACACCAGGGAGACCCAGTACTTC.

CDR3 nucleotide sequence: TGTGCCAGCAGCTTACAACAGGGAAAGCAGTTCTTC. Translated: CASSLQQGKQFF. The chain employs TRBV11-2 and TRBJ2-1; D possibly corresponds to TRBD1 (6 bases). CDR1 and CDR2 from the germline V gene are SGHAT and FQNNGV. Trimming pared 2 bases from V and 11 bases from J, leaving 10 bases between. This CDR3 has 12 amino acids.

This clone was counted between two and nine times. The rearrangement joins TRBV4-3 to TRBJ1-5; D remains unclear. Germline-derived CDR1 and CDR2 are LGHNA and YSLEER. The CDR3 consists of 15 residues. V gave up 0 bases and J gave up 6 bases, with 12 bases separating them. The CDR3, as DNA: TGCGCCAGCAGCCAAGATCTGAGGGTCCCTCAGCCCCAGCATTTT. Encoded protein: CASSQDLRVPQPQHF.

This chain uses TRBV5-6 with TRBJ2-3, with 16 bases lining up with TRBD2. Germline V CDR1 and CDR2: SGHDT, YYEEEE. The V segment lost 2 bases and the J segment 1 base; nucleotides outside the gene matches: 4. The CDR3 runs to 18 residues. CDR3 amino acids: CASSLGTSGRAGTDTQYF. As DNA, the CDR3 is TGTGCCAGCAGCTTAGGGACTAGCGGGAGGGCCGGCACAGATACGCAGTATTTT.

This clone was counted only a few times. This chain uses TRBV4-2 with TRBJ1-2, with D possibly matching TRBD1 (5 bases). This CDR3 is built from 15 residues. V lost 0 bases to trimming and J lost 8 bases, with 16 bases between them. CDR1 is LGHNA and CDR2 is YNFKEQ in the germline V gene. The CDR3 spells CASSQDRAGSNGYTF. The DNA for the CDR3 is TGTGCCAGCAGCCAAGATCGGGCAGGGTCGAACGGCTACACCTTC.